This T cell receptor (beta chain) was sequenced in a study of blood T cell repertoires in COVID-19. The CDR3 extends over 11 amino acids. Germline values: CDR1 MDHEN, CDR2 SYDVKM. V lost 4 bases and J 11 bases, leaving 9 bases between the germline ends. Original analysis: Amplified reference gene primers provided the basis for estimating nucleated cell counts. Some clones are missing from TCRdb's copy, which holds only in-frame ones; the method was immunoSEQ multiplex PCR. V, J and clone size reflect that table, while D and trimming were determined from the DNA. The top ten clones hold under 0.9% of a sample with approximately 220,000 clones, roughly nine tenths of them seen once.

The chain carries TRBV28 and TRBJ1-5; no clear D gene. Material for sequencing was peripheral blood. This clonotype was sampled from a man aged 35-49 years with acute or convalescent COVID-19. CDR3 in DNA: TGTGCCAGCAGTTCCGTCCTTGCCCAGCATTTT. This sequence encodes CASSSVLAQHF.